Ten or more counts support the clone carrying this TCR beta chain. TRAV- and TRBV-specific primers, spanning alpha and beta chains, primed first-strand cDNA. The authors amplified TCRs for 20 to 25 PCR cycles with a constant-region primer and a V-primer adapter. Via MiXCR, TCRdb re-called the reads, giving one row per CDR3 protein. The profile shows around 100,000 distinct CDR3 sequences, about 20% of them singletons. V shed 5 bases and J shed 1 base, with 11 bases lying between them. CDR3 length: 15 residues. Noted time point: after trial treatment. Treatment in this sample: LDRT plus nivolumab, ipilimumab, low-dose cyclophosphamide and aspirin (RACIN trial). Donors were given nivolumab, ipilimumab, aspirin, low-dose cyclophosphamide and low-dose radiotherapy. The source of the sample is a study of low-dose radiotherapy and immunotherapy resistance in tumors. The wider study: Treatment included intravenous cyclophosphamide dosed at 200 mg/m2 every two weeks, one day before radiation and immunotherapy. With cycle 1 day 1 as the start, patients took oral aspirin 300 mg daily for four cycles.

The source was PBMCs, collected after low-dose radiotherapy plus immunotherapy. The sequence was obtained from a female donor with ovarian cancer. This chain joins TRBV12-3 or TRBV12-4 and TRBJ2-2; possible D gene TRBD1, 6 bases. CDR3 nucleotide sequence: TGTGCCAGCAGTCACCCGACAGGGAACACCGGGGAGCTGTTTTTT. Its translation: CASSHPTGNTGELFF.